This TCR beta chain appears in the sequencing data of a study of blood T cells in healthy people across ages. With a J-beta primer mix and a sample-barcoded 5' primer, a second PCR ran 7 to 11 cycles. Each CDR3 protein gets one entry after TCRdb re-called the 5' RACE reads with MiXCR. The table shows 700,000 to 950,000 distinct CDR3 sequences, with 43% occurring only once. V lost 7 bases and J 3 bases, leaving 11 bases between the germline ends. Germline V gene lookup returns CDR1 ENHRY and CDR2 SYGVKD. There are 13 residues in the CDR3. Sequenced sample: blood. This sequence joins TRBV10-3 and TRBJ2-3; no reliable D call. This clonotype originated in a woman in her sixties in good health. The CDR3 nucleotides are TGTGCCATCACGGCAGGCAGTACAGATACGCAGTATTTT. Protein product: CAITAGSTDTQYF.